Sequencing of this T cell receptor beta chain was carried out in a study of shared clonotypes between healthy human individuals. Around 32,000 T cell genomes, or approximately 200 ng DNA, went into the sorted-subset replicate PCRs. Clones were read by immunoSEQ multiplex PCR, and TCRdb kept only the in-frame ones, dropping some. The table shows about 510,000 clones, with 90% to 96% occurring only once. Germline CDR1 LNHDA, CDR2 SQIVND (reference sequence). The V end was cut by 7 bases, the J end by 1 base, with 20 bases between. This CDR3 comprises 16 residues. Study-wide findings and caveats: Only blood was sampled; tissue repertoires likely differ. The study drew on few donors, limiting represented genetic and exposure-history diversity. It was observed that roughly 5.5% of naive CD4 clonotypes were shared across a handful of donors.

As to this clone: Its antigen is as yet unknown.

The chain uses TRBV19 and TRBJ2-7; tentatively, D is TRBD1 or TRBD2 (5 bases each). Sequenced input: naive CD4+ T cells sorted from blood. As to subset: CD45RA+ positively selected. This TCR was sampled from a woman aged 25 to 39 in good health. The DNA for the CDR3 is TGTGCCAGTAAAAGAGGGGCACAGTCCGAATCCTACGAGCAGTACTTC. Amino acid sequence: CASKRGAQSESYEQYF.